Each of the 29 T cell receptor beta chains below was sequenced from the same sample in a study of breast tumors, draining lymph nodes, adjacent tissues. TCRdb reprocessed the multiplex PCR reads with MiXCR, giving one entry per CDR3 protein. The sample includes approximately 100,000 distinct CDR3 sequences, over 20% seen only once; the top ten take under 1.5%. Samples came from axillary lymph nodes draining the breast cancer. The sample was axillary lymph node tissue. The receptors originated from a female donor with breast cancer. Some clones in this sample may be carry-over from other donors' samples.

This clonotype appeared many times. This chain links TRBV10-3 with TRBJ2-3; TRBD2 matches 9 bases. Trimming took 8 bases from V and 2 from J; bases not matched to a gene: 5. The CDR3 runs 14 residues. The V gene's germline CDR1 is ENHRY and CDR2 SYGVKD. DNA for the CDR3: TGTGCCATCGGGGCTAGCGGGACCACAGATACGCAGTATTTT. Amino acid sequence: CAIGASGTTDTQYF.

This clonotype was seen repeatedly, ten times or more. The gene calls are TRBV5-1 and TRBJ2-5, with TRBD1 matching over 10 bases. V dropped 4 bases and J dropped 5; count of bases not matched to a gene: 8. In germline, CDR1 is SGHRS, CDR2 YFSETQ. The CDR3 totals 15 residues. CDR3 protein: CASSARQGAGETQYF. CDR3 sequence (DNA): TGCGCCAGCAGCGCGCGACAGGGGGCGGGGGAGACCCAGTACTTC.

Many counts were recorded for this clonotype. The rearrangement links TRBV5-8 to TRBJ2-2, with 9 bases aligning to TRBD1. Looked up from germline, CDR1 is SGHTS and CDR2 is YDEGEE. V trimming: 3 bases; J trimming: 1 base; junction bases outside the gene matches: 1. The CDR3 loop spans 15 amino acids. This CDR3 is CASSSGQGNTGELFF. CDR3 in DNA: TGTGCCAGCAGCTCGGGACAGGGGAACACCGGGGAGCTGTTTTTT.

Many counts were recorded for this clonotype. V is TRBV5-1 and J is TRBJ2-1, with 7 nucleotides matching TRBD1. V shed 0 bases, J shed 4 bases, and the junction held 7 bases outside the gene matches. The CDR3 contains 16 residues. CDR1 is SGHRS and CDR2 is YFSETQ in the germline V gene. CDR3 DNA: TGCGCCAGCAGCTTGGGTGGGGCAGGGGGATACAATGAGCAGTTCTTC. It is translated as CASSLGGAGGYNEQFF.

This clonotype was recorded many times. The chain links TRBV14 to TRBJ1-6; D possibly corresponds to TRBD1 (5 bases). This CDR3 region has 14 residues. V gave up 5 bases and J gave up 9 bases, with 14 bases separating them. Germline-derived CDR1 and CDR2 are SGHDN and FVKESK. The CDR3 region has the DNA TGTGCCAGCAGCTTTCGGGCAGGGAGTTCACCCCTCCACTTT. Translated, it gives CASSFRAGSSPLHF. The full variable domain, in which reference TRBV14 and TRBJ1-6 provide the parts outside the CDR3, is EAGVTQFPSHSVIEKGQTVTLRCDPISGHDNLYWYRRVMGKEIKFLLHFVKESKQDESGMPNNRFLAERTGGTYSTLKVQPAELEDSGVYFCASSFRAGSSPLHFGNGTRLTVT.

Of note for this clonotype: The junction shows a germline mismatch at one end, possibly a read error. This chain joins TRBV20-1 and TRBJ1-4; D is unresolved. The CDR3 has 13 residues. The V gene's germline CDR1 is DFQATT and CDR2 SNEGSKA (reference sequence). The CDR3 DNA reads TGCAGTGCTAGAGATTCGGTGGGTGAAAAACTGCTTTTT. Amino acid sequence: CSARDSVGEKLLF.

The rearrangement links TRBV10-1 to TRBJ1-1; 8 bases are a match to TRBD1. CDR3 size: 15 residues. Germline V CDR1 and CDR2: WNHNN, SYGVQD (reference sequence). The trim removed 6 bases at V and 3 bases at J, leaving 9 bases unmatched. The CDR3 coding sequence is TGCGCCAGCAGCCCCGGACAGGGTTTGGACACTGAAGCTTTCTTT. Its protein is CASSPGQGLDTEAFF.

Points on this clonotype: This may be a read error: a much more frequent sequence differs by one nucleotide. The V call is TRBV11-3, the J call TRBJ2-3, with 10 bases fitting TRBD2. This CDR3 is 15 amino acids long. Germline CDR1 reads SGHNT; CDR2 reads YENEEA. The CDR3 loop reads CPSSLGTSGTDTQYF. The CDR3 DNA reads TGTCCCAGCAGCTTGGGGACTAGCGGCACAGATACGCAGTATTTT.

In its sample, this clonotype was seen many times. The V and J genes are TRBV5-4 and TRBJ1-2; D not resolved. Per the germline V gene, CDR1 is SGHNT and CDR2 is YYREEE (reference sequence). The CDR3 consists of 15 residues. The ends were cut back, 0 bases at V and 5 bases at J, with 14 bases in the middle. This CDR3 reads CASSLGAQSPYGYTF. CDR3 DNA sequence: TGTGCCAGCAGCTTGGGGGCACAGAGTCCATATGGCTACACCTTC.

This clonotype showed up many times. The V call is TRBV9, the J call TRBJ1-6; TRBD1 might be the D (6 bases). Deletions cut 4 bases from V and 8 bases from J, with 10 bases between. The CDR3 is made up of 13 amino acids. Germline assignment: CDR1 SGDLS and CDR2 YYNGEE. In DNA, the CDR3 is TGTGCCAGCAGCCAGGGGCGGGATTCACCCCTCCACTTT. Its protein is CASSQGRDSPLHF.

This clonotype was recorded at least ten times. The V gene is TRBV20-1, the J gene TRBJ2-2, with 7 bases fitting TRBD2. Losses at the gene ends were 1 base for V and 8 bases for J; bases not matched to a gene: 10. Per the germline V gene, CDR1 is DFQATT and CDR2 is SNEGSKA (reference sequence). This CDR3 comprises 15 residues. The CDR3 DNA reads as TGCAGTGCTAGAGGGCCAGCGGGGAAACCGGGGGAGCTGTTTTTT. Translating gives CSARGPAGKPGELFF.

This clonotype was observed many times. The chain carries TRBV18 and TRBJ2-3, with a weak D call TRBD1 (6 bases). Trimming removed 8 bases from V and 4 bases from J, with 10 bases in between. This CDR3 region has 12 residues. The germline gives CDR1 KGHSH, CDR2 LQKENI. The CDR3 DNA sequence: TGTGCCAGCAGTCCAGGGGCAGATACGCAGTATTTT. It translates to CASSPGADTQYF. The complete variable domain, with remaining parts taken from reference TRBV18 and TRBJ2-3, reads NAGVMQNPRHLVRRRGQEARLRCSPMKGHSHVYWYRQLPEEGLKFMVYLQKENIIDESGMPKERFSAEFPKEGPSILRIQQVVRGDSAAYFCASSPGADTQYFGPGTRLTVL.

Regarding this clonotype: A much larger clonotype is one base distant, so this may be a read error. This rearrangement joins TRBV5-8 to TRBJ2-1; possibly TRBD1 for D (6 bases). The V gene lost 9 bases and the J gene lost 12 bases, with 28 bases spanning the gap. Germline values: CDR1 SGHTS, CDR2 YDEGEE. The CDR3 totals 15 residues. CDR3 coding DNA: TGTGCCACCCTCCTACCCGGGACACACAGCGATGGGCAGTTCTTC. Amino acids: CATLLPGTHSDGQFF.

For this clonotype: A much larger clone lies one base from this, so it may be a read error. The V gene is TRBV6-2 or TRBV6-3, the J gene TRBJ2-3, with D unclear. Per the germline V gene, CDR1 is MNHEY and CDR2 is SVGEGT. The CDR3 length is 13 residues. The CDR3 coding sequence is TGTGCCAGCAGGGCCAACCCTAGGGATACGCGGTATTTT. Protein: CASRANPRDTRYF.

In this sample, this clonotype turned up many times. For the CDR3, the DNA is TGTGCCAGCAGCGTGGCCCTAGGGGAGGGCACAGATACGCAGTATTTT. Its protein product is CASSVALGEGTDTQYF. V gene TRBV9 combines with J gene TRBJ2-3; D is possibly TRBD2 (6 bases). This CDR3 is 16 amino acids long. Germline loops: CDR1 SGDLS, CDR2 YYNGEE. V lost 2 bases, J lost 1 base, and 14 bases lay in between.

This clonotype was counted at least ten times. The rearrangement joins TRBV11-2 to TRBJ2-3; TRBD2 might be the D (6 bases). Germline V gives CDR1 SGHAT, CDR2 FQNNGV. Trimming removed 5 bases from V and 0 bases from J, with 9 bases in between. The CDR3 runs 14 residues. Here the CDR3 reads CASSPGTSTDTQYF. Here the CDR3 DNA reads TGTGCCAGCAGCCCCGGGACTAGCACAGATACGCAGTATTTT.

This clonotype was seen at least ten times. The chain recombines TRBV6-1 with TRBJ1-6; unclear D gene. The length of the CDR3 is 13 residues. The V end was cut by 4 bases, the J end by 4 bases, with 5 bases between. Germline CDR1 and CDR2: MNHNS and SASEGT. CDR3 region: CASSGAYNSPLHF. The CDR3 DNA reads TGTGCCAGCAGTGGTGCTTATAATTCACCCCTCCACTTT.

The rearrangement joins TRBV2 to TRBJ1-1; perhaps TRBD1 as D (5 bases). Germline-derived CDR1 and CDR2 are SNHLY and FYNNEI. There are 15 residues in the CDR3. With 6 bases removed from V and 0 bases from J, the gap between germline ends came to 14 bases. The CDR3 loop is CASSGRGGMNTEAFF. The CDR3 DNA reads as TGTGCCAGCAGCGGACGGGGGGGGATGAACACTGAAGCTTTCTTT.

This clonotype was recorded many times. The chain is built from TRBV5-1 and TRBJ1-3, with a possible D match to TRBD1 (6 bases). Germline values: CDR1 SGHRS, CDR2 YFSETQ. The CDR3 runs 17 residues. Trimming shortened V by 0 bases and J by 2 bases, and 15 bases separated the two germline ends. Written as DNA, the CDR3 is TGCGCCAGCAGCTTGGCCCCAGGGACATTAACTGGAAACACCATATATTTT. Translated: CASSLAPGTLTGNTIYF.

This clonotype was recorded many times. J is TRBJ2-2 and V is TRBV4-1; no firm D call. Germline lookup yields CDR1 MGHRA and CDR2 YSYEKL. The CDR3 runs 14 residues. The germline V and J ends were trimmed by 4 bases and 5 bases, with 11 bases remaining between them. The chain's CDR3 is CASSPRILTGELFF. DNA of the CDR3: TGCGCCAGCAGCCCGAGGATCTTGACCGGGGAGCTGTTTTTT.

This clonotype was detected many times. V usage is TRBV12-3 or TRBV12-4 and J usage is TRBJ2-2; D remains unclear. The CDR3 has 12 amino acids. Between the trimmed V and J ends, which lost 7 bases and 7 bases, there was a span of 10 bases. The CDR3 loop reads CASTPTHGELFF. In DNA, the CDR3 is TGTGCCAGCACCCCCACGCACGGGGAGCTGTTTTTT.

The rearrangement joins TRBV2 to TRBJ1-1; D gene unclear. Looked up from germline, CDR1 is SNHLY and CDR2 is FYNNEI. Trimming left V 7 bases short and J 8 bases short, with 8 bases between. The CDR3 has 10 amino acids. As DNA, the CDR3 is TGTGCCAGCAACGGGTCAGAAGCTTTCTTT. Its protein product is CASNGSEAFF.

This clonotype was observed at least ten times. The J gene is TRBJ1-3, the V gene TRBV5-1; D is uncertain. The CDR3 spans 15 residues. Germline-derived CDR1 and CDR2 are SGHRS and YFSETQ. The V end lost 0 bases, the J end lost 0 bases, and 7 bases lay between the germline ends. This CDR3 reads CASSLDGSSGNTIYF. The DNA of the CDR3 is TGCGCCAGCAGCTTGGATGGTAGCTCTGGAAACACCATATATTTT.

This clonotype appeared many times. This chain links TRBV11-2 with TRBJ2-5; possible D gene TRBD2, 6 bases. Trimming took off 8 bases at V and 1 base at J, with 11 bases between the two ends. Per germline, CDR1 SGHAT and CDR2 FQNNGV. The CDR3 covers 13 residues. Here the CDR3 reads CASDVGGQETQYF. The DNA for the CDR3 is TGTGCCAGCGATGTGGGGGGCCAAGAGACCCAGTACTTC.

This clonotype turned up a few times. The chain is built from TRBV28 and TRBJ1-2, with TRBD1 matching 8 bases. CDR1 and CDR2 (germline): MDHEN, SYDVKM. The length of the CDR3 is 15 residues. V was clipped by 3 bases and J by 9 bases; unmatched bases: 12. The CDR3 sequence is CASSFPGGQGVSYTF. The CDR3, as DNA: TGTGCCAGCAGTTTCCCAGGGGGCCAGGGCGTAAGCTACACCTTC.

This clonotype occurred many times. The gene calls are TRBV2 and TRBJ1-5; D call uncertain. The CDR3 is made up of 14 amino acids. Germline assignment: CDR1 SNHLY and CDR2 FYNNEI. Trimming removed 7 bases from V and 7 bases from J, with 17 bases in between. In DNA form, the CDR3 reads TGTGCCAGCATGGGGATCTCAAGAGGGCAGCCCCAGCATTTT. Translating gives CASMGISRGQPQHF. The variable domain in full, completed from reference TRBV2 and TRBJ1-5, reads EPEVTQTPSHQVTQMGQEVILRCVPISNHLYFYWYRQILGQKVEFLVSFYNNEISEKSEIFDDQFSVERPDGSNFTLKIRSTKLEDSAMYFCASMGISRGQPQHFGDGTRLSIL.

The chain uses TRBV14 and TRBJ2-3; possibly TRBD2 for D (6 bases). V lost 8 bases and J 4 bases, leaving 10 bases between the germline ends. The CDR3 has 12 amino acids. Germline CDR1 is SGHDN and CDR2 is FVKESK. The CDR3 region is CASGLAADTQYF. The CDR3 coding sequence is TGTGCCAGCGGGTTAGCGGCAGATACGCAGTATTTT.

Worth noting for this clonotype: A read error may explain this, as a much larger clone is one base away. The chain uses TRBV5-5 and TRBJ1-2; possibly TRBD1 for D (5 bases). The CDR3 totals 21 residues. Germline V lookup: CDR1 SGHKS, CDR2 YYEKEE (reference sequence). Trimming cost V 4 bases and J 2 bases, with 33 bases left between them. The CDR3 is CASSLMPDGLHPEGKNYGYTF. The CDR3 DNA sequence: TGTGCCAGCAGCCTGATGCCTGACGGACTACACCCCGAGGGGAAAAACTATGGCTACACCTTC.

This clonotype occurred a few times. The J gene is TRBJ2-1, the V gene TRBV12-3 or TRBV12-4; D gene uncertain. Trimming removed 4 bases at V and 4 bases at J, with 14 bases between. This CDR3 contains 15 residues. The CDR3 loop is CASSSGPGSYNEQFF. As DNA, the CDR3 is TGTGCCAGCAGTTCAGGACCCGGATCTTACAATGAGCAGTTCTTC.